These 9 T cell receptor beta chains came from one sample sequenced in a study of T cells in Graves' hyperthyroidism and ophthalmopathy. TCR beta CDR3 regions were amplified from RNA transcripts. In the first-round RT-PCR of the TCR CDR3, the HTBI primer set was used. TCRdb itself ran the multiplex PCR reads through MiXCR, one entry per CDR3 protein. Here the sample spans 350,000 or so distinct CDR3 sequences, over 20% being singletons. The material sequenced was blood. The receptors originated from a woman between 50 and 59 years old with Graves' hyperthyroidism.

The V and J genes are TRBV7-9 and TRBJ1-3; 7 nucleotides match TRBD1. CDR3 length: 15 amino acids. J was trimmed by 4 bases and V by 4 bases; bases with no gene match: 7. Germline CDR1 SEHNR, CDR2 FQNEAQ (reference sequence). The CDR3 sequence is CASSSPDREGNTIYF. Here the CDR3 DNA reads TGTGCCAGCAGCTCCCCCGACAGGGAGGGAAACACCATATATTTT.

This clonotype was observed a few times. The germline gene is not matched at one end of the junction; a read error may be the cause. V gene TRBV6-5 combines with J gene TRBJ2-5; 11 bases match TRBD2. Per germline, CDR1 MNHEY and CDR2 SVGAGI. The length of the CDR3 is 17 residues. Here the CDR3 reads CASSYVGLAGVQGTQYF. In nucleotides, the CDR3 is TGTGCCAGCAGTTACGTCGGACTAGCGGGCGTACAAGGGACCCAGTACTTC.

This clonotype was seen ten or more times. The chain recombines TRBV3-1 with TRBJ2-7; D is possibly TRBD1 or TRBD2 (5 bases each). CDR3 length equals 16 residues. Germline loops: CDR1 LGHDT, CDR2 YNNKEL (reference sequence). The V end lost 7 bases, the J end lost 2 bases, and 21 bases lay between the germline ends. The CDR3 DNA follows: TGTGCCAGCACCAGAGACGCGAGGGGACGTCCCTACGAGCAGTACTTC. Translation gives CASTRDARGRPYEQYF.

The V gene is TRBV20-1, the J gene TRBJ1-2; D gene ambiguous. This CDR3 contains 13 residues. The V gene's germline CDR1 is DFQATT and CDR2 SNEGSKA (reference sequence). V lost 0 bases to trimming and J lost 0 bases, with 5 bases between them. Here the CDR3 reads CSAREIANYGYTF. The CDR3 region has the DNA TGCAGTGCTAGAGAGATAGCTAACTATGGCTACACCTTC.

Only a few counts were recorded for this clonotype. Being one base from a much bigger clone, this may be a read error. The gene calls are TRBV11-1 and TRBJ1-2; TRBD1 matches at 8 bases. Germline CDR1 reads SGHAT; CDR2 reads FQDESV (reference sequence). This CDR3 has 13 residues. The CDR3 DNA reads as TGTGTCAGCAGCTCGGACAGGGTCATAGGCTACACCTTC. It specifies CVSSSDRVIGYTF.

This clonotype came up many times. CDR3 protein: CASSPTSGGPQHF. CDR3 nucleotide sequence: TGTGCCAGCTCACCAACCTCAGGTGGGCCCCAGCATTTT. This sequence joins TRBV18 and TRBJ1-5; D unresolved. The CDR3 extends over 13 amino acids. The germline gives CDR1 KGHSH, CDR2 LQKENI. Trimming cost V 2 bases and J 9 bases, with 11 bases left between them.

This clonotype has at least ten counts. This chain uses TRBV5-1 with TRBJ1-1; TRBD1 aligns across 7 bases. CDR1 is SGHRS and CDR2 is YFSETQ in the germline V gene. V gave up 4 bases and J gave up 12 bases; unmatched junction bases: 15. The CDR3 has 14 amino acids. The CDR3: CASSQYGQAPGPFF. The CDR3 bases are TGCGCCAGCAGCCAGTACGGACAGGCCCCTGGACCTTTCTTT.

This clonotype has just a few counts. V usage is TRBV11-1 and J usage is TRBJ2-2; D might be TRBD2 (6 bases). V was clipped by 0 bases and J by 4 bases, with 9 bases between them. The CDR3 is made up of 15 amino acids. Germline V gene lookup returns CDR1 SGHAT and CDR2 FQDESV (reference sequence). The CDR3 sequence is CASSLAPGSTGELFF. DNA for the CDR3: TGTGCCAGCAGCTTAGCCCCCGGGAGCACCGGGGAGCTGTTTTTT. The variable domain in full, completed from reference TRBV11-1 and TRBJ2-2, reads EAEVAQSPRYKITEKSQAVAFWCDPISGHATLYWYRQILGQGPELLVQFQDESVVDDSQLPKDRFSAERLKGVDSTLKIQPAELGDSAMYLCASSLAPGSTGELFFGEGSRLTVL.

This clonotype was picked up a small number of times. This chain links TRBV29-1 with TRBJ1-1; unclear D gene. The V end was cut by 1 base, the J end by 0 bases, with 12 bases between. The CDR3 extends over 15 amino acids. Germline lookup yields CDR1 SQVTM and CDR2 ANQGSEA. CDR3 sequence: CSVEVARILNTEAFF. DNA of the CDR3: TGCAGCGTTGAAGTTGCGAGGATTCTGAACACTGAAGCTTTCTTT. Full variable domain (missing parts from reference TRBV29-1 and TRBJ1-1): SAVISQKPSRDICQRGTSLTIQCQVDSQVTMMFWYRQQPGQSLTLIATANQGSEATYESGFVIDKFPISRPNLTFSTLTVSNMSPEDSSIYLCSVEVARILNTEAFFGQGTRLTVV.